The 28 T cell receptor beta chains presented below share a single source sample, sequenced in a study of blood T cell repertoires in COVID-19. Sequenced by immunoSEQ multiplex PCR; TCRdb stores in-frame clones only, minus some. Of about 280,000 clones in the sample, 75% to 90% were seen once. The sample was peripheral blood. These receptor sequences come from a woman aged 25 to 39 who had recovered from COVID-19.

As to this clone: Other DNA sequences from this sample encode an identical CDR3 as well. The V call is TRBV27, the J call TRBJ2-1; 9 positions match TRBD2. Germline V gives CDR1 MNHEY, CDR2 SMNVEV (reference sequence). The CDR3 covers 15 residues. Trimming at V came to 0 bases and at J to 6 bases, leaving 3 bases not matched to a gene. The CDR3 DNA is TGTGCCAGCAGTTTATCGGCGGGGGGGCCCAATGAGCAGTTCTTC. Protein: CASSLSAGGPNEQFF.

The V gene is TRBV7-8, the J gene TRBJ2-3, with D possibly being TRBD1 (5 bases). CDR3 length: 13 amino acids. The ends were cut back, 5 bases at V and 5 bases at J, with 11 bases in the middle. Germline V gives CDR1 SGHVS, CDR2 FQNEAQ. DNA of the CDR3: TGTGCCAGCAGCCCAGGGTCGAGAGATACGCAGTATTTT. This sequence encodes CASSPGSRDTQYF.

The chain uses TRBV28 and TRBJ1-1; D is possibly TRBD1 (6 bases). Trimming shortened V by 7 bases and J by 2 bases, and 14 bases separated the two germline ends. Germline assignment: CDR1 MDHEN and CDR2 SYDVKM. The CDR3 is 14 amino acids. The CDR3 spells CASTPGGTNTEAFF. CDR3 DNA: TGTGCCAGCACGCCGGGAGGGACAAACACTGAAGCTTTCTTT.

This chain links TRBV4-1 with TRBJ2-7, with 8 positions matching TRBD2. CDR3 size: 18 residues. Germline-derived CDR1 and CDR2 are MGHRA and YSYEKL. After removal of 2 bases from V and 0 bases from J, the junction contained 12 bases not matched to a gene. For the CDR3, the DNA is TGCGCCAGCAGCCAACCTGGAGGGAAGCGGGGGAGCTCCTACGAGCAGTACTTC. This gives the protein CASSQPGGKRGSSYEQYF.

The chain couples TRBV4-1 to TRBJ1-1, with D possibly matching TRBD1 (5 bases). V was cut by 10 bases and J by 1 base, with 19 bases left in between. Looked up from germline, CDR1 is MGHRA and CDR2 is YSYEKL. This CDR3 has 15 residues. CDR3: CATKNTGLANTEAFF. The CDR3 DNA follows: TGCGCCACCAAAAACACAGGCCTGGCGAACACTGAAGCTTTCTTT.

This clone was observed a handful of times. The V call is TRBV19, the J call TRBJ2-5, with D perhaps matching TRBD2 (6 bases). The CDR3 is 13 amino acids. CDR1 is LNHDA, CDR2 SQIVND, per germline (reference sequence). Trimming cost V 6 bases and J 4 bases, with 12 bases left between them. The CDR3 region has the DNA TGTGCCAGTAGATCGATTAGCGGAGAGACCCAGTACTTC. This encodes CASRSISGETQYF.

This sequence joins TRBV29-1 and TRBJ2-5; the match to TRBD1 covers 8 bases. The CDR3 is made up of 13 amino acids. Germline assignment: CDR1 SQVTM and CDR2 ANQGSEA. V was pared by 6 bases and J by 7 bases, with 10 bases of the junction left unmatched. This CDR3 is CSVGRGLDGTQYF. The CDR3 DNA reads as TGCAGCGTAGGCAGGGGGCTGGACGGGACCCAGTACTTC.

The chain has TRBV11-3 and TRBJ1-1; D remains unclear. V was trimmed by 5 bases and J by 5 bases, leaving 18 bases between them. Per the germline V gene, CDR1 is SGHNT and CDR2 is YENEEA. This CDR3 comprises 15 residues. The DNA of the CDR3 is TGTGCCAGCAGCCCCCGTGGAGTGCCGAATACTGAAGCTTTCTTT. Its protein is CASSPRGVPNTEAFF.

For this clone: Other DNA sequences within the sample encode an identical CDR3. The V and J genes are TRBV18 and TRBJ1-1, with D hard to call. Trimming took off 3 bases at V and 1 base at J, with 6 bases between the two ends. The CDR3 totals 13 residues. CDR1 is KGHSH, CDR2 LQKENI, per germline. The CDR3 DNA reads TGTGCCAGCTCACCTGCGGGGAACACTGAAGCTTTCTTT. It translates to CASSPAGNTEAFF.

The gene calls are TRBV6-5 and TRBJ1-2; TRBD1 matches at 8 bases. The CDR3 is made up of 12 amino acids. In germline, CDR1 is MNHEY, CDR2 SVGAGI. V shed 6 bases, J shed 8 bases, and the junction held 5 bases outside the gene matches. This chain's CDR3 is CASSPTGVGYTF. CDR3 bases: TGTGCCAGCAGCCCGACAGGGGTCGGCTACACCTTC.

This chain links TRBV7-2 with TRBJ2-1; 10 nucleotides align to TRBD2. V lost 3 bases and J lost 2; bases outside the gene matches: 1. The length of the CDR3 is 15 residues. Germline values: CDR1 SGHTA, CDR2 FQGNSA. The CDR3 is CASSLTSGPYNEQFF. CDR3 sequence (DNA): TGTGCCAGCAGCTTGACTAGCGGGCCCTACAATGAGCAGTTCTTC.

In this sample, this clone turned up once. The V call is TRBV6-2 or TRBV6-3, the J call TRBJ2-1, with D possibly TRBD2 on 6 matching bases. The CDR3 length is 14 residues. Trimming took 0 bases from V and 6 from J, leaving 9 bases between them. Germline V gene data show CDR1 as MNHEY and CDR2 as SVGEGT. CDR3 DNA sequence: TGTGCCAGCAGTTACTCGTTGGGGGGCAATGAGCAGTTCTTC. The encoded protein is CASSYSLGGNEQFF.

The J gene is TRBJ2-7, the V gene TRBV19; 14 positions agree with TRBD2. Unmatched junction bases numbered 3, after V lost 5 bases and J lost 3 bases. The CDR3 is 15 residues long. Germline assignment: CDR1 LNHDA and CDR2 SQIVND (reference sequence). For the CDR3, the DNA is TGTGCCAGTAGTTACGGGACTAGCGGGGGCTACGAGCAGTACTTC. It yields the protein CASSYGTSGGYEQYF.

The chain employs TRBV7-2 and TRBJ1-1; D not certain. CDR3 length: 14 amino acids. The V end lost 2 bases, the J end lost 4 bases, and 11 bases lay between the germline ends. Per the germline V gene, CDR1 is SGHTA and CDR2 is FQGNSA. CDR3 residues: CASSLSLAGTEAFF. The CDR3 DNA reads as TGTGCCAGCAGCTTAAGCTTGGCGGGCACTGAAGCTTTCTTT.

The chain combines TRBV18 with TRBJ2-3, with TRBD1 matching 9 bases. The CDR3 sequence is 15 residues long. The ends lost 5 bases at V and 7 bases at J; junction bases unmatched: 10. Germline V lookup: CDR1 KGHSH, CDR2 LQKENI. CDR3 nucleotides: TGTGCCAGCTCAACCGGGACAGGGTTTATTAATACGCAGTATTTT. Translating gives CASSTGTGFINTQYF.

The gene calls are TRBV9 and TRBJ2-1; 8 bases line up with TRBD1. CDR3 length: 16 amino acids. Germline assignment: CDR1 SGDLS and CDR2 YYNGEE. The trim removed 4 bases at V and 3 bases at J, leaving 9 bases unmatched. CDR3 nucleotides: TGTGCCAGCAGCCTTAGTGGACAGGGTGACTACAATGAGCAGTTCTTC. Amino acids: CASSLSGQGDYNEQFF. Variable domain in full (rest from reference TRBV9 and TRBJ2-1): DSGVTQTPKHLITATGQRVTLRCSPRSGDLSVYWYQQSLDQGLQFLIQYYNGEERAKGNILERFSAQQFPDLHSELNLSSLELGDSALYFCASSLSGQGDYNEQFFGPGTRLTVL.

The CDR3 coding sequence is TGTGCCAGTAGTAGCGGGGGGATGGAGACCCAGTACTTC. It encodes CASSSGGMETQYF. J is TRBJ2-5 and V is TRBV19; 8 bases map to TRBD2. The germline V gene has CDR1 LNHDA and CDR2 SQIVND (reference sequence). V was pared by 4 bases and J by 5 bases, with 3 bases of the junction left unmatched. This CDR3 has 13 residues.

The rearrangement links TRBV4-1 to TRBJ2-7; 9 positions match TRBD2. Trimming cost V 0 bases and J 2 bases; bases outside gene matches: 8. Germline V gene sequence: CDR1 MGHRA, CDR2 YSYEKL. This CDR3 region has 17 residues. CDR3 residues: CASSQDHSGGIPYEQYF. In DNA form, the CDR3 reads TGCGCCAGCAGCCAAGATCACAGCGGGGGGATACCCTACGAGCAGTACTTC.

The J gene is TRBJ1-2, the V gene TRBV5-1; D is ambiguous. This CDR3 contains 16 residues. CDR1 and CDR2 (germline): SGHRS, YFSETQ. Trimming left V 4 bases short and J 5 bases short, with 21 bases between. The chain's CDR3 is CASSPDNDWGGYGYTF. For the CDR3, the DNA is TGCGCCAGCAGCCCAGACAATGACTGGGGAGGGTATGGCTACACCTTC.

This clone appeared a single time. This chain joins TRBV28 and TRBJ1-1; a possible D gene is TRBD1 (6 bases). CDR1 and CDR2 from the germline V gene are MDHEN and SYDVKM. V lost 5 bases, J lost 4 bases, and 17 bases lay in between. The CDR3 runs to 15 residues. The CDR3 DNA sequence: TGTGCCAGCAGTCTAATCGGACAGAGGAGCACTGAAGCTTTCTTT. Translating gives CASSLIGQRSTEAFF.

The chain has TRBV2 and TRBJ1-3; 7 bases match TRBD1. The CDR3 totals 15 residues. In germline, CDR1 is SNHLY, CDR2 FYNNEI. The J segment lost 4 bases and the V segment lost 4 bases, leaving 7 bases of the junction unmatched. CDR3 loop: CASSVQGIEGNTIYF. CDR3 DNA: TGTGCCAGCAGTGTACAGGGGATTGAAGGAAACACCATATATTTT.

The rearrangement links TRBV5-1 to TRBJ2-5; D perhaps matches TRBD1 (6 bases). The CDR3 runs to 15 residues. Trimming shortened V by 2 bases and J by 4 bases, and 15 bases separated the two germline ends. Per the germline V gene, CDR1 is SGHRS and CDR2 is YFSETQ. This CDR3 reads CASSFRMGTSETQYF. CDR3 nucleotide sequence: TGCGCCAGCAGCTTTCGTATGGGGACATCAGAGACCCAGTACTTC.

The CDR3 is CASSLGGPSGNQPQHF. The CDR3 coding sequence is TGTGCCAGCAGCTTGGGTGGGCCCTCGGGCAATCAGCCCCAGCATTTT. The V gene is TRBV5-4, the J gene TRBJ1-5; D unclear. Trimming left V 0 bases short and J 2 bases short, with 12 bases between. Germline assignment: CDR1 SGHNT and CDR2 YYREEE (reference sequence). The CDR3 length is 16 residues.

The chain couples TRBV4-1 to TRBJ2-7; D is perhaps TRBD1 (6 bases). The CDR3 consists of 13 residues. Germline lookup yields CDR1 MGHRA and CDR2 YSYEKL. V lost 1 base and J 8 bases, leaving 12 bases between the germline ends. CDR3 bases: TGCGCCAGCAGCCAAGTTGGGGACAAAAAGCAGTACTTC. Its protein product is CASSQVGDKKQYF.

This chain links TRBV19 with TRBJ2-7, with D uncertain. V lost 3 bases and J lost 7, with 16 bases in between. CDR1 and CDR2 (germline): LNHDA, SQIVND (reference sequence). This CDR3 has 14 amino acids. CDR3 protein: CASSMVASNGEQYF. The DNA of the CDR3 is TGTGCCAGTAGTATGGTGGCATCCAACGGGGAGCAGTACTTC.

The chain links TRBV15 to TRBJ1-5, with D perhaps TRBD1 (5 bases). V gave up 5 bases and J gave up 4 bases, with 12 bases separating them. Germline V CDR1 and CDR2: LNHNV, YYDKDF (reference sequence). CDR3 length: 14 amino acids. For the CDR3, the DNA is TGTGCCACCAGCCGGGGGGGGTTGAATCAGCCCCAGCATTTT. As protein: CATSRGGLNQPQHF.

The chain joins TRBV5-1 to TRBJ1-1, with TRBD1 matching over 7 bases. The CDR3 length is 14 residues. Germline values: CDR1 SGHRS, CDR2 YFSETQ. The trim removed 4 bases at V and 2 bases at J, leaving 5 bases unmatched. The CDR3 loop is CASSQGDRNTEAFF. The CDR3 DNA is TGCGCCAGCAGCCAGGGGGACAGAAACACTGAAGCTTTCTTT.

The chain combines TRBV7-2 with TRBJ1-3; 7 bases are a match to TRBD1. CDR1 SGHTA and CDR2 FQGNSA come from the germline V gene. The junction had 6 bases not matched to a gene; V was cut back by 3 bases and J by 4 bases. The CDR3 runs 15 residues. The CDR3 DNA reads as TGTGCCAGCAGCTTCGACAGGGTGGCAGGAAACACCATATATTTT. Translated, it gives CASSFDRVAGNTIYF.